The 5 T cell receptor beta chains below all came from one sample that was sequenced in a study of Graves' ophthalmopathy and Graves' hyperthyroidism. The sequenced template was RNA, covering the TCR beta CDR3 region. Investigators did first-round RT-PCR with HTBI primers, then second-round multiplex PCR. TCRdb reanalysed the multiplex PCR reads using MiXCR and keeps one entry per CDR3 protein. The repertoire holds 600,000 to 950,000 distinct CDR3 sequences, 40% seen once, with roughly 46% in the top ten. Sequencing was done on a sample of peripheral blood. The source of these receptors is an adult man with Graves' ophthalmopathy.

The DNA of the CDR3 is TGTGCCAGCAGCTTAGGGCGGCAGAGCTATGGCTACACCTTC. It translates to CASSLGRQSYGYTF. V and J are TRBV7-8 and TRBJ1-2; D is undetermined. Per germline, CDR1 SGHVS and CDR2 FQNEAQ. The CDR3 contains 14 residues. The V end was cut by 1 base, the J end by 4 bases, with 10 bases between.

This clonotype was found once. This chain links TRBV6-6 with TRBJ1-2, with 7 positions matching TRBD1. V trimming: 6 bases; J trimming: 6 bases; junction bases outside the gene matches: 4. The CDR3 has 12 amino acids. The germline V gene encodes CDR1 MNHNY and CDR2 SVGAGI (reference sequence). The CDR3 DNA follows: TGTGCCAGCAGAACGACAGGGCATGGCTACACCTTC. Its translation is CASRTTGHGYTF.

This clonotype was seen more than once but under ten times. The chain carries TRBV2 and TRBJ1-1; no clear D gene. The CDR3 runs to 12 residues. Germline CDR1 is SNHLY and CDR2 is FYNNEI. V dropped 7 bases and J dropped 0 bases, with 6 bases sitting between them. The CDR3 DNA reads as TGTGCCAGCAAAAAGCTGAACACTGAAGCTTTCTTT. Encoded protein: CASKKLNTEAFF.

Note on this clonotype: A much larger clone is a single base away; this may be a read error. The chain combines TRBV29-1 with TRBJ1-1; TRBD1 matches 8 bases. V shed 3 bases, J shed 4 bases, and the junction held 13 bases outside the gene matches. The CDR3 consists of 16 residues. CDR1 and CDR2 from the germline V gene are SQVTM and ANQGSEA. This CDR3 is CSVDSDRGGMSTEAFF. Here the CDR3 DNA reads TGCAGCGTTGATTCAGACAGGGGTGGGATGAGCACTGAAGCTTTCTTT.

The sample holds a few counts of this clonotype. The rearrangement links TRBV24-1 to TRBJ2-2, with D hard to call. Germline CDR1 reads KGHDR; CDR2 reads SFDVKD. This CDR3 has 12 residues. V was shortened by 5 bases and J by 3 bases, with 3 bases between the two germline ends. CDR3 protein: CATSGDTGELFF. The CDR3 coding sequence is TGTGCCACCAGTGGGGACACCGGGGAGCTGTTTTTT.